The following is a T cell receptor beta chain sequence with its context. Its antigen target is currently unknown. No base quality values were provided; no much bigger clone lies one nucleotide off. The data derive from a study of long-term antiretroviral therapy in people with HIV (dated by TCRdb to between 2021 and 2024). About the full investigation: Collection of the earliest samples took place about a decade ahead of the 2015 WHO recommendation for immediate ART, at a time when ART was typically delayed until CD4 counts fell. A retrospective serial study tested whether ART initiation and durable HIV suppression were associated with changes in peripheral blood TRB repertoire composition and diversity. From some 33 adults with confirmed HIV infection, the cohort provided approximately 190 cryopreserved PBMC samples, gathered serially across a mean of roughly 6 years (range 1-12). About 40% of the roughly 30 participants with HIV were female. No cross-contamination during QIAcube processing was shown when test extractions of a monoclonal T-cell line were performed alongside approximately 32 polyclonal samples.

What the research found in general, with its limitations: Limited PBMC availability meant only the TCR beta chain was sequenced, without alpha chain pairing. Compared with controls, HIV repertoires had narrower CDR3 length ranges, and the network structure pointed to an antigen-experienced repertoire that shifted only slightly toward naive after ART. No data were available on ART adherence, viral resistance or therapy changes, limiting inferences about post-ART repertoire changes. Because cell numbers in pre-ART samples were limited, unsorted PBMC were profiled instead of sorted CD4+ and CD8+ T cells. The samples span the years 2004 to 2017, and the ART regimens used at that time may not be as effective as current regimens. Expanded TRB clones identified before ART initiation dominated the repertoire across all time points, though the dominance fluctuated and decreased in many PLHIV after ART. Starting ART was linked to a significant rise in TRB diversity, yet even with long-term ART the diversity remained significantly lower than in transplant donor controls.

Inclusion was restricted to participants for whom at least one PBMC sample before ART initiation and at least two post-ART samples were available. Treatment was received in the United States of America by all participants with HIV. Before DNA extraction, cryopreserved samples of roughly 0.9-11 million PBMC were thawed and washed. At the time of the earliest PBMC sample, participants with HIV were aged between roughly 20 and 60 years. Per participant, PBMC samples came from 1-4 timepoints prior to ART initiation and 2-8 timepoints following ART initiation, for a median of 7 samples. Serial HIV viral load, CD4+ T-cell count, ART history and demographic data were obtained for every participant. A Qiagen kit on a QIAcube was used to extract genomic DNA from unsorted PBMC, with samples processed in batches of 12. The immunoSEQ hsTCRB v3.0 assay was used at survey level resolution to sequence the TRB variable region. The target sequencing depth for TRB was about 40,000-55,000 T-cell genomes per sample. TRB libraries were pooled and sequenced on an Illumina MiSeq using a v3 150-cycle kit. From the authors' description of their analysis: Repertoire analysis was performed in R inside a reproducible Nextflow workflow that covered QC, data transformation and analysis. LymphoSeq2, an R package for exploring AIRR-Seq data, was used to implement the custom analyses. A few samples that yielded fewer than 5000 total TRB sequences were excluded, so that 150 to 200 HIV repertoires were analyzed. Among the 170 to 200 retained HIV repertoires, 55 to 60 were collected before ART initiation and 120 to 130 were collected after ART initiation. Repertoires were downsampled to 5000 TRB nucleotide sequences, and summary statistics were averaged over 100 downsampling iterations. The analysis kept only TRB sequences whose CDR3 regions were at least seven amino acids long. Diversity was assessed using a clonality score derived from Shannon entropy and using the Gini coefficient. In the repertoire networks, any two of the top 5000 CDR3 amino acid sequences were linked whenever the two sequences differed by an edit distance of one. GLIPH2 predicted antigen specificity groups and MHC restriction for TRB CDR3 amino acid sequences. To flag known CMV, EBV, HIV or tissue antigen associations, CDR3 amino acid sequences were matched against VDJdb and McPAS-TCR. Pre-ART, post-ART and control groups were compared with Wilcoxon signed-rank tests and Holm-Bonferroni correction. As stored in TCRdb, this immuneACCESS dataset retains in-frame rearrangements with V and J assigned. A fraction of the clones does not appear; measured against another copy, unresolved V genes explain less than half of the discrepancy, and the remainder lacks a known reason. The DNA gave D and trimming, while V, J and clone size come from that table. Across this sample there are 21,000 or so clones, with about four fifths seen only once. About 8% of the sample is taken by the ten largest.

V is pared back by 1 base and J by 4 bases, with 7 bases lying between the germline termini. CDR3 length: 13 amino acids, cysteine to phenylalanine. CDR3 DNA is the only sequence kept; it has 39 bases, read in frame from the first base. CDR1 and CDR2 (MNHNS, SASEGT) derive from the germline V gene. The sequencing here drew on unsorted PBMCs, taken at the start of antiretroviral therapy. The receptor's source is a man aged 45-65 years with HIV. The sequence is built from TRBV6-1 and TRBJ1-1, with the D gene too uncertain to name. The nucleotide sequence reads TGTGCCAGCAGTGAAGTGGGTGGCACTGAAGCTTTCTTT. Translated, this is CASSEVGGTEAFF.